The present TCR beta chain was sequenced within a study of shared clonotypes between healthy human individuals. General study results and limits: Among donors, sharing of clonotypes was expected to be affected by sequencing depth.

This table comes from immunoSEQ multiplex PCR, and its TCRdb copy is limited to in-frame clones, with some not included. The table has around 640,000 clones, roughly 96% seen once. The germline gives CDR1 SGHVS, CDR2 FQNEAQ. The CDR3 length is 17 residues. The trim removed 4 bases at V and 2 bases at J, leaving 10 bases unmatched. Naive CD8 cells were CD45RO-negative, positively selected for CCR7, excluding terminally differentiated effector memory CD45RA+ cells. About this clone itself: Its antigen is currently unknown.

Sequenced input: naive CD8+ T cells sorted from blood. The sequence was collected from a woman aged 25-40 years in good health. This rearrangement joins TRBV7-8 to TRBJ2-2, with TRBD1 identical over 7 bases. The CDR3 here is CASSSGRDRDNTGELFF. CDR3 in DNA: TGTGCCAGCAGCTCTGGCCGGGACAGAGATAACACCGGGGAGCTGTTTTTT.